The 29 T cell receptor beta chains given below trace back to one sample, sequenced in a study of CD8 T cells in ankylosing spondylitis. TCRdb re-derived calls from the 5' RACE reads in MiXCR, one entry per CDR3 protein. The sample lists approximately 25,000 distinct CDR3 sequences, about a sixth occurring once. The specimen was blood. These receptors were collected from a male donor with ankylosing spondylitis or in good health (not recorded which).

V usage is TRBV5-1 and J usage is TRBJ2-5; 13 positions match TRBD2. The length of the CDR3 is 14 residues. Germline V gene data show CDR1 as SGHRS and CDR2 as YFSETQ. J gave up 5 bases and V 6 bases, and 4 bases lay outside the gene matches. CDR3: CASKTSGRYETQYF. CDR3 DNA sequence: TGCGCCAGCAAGACTAGCGGGAGGTATGAGACCCAGTACTTC.

The rearrangement uses TRBV7-9 and TRBJ2-1; TRBD2 matches 9 bases. Trimming removed 4 bases from V and 3 bases from J; junction bases left unmatched: 7. Per the germline V gene, CDR1 is SEHNR and CDR2 is FQNEAQ (reference sequence). The CDR3 contains 16 residues. CDR3 protein: CASSSRLAEHYNEQFF. Written as DNA, the CDR3 is TGTGCCAGCAGCTCCCGACTAGCGGAGCACTACAATGAGCAGTTCTTC.

This clonotype has a handful of counts. The chain couples TRBV6-2 or TRBV6-3 to TRBJ2-3, with a weak D call TRBD1 (5 bases). Trimming took off 5 bases at V and 6 bases at J, with 9 bases between the two ends. The CDR3 extends over 12 amino acids. CDR1 and CDR2 from the germline V gene are MNHEY and SVGEGT. Here the CDR3 DNA reads TGTGCCAGCAGTAGGGGCAAGGATACGCAGTATTTT. Residues: CASSRGKDTQYF.

V gene TRBV3-1 combines with J gene TRBJ2-7; 7 bases fit TRBD1. Germline CDR1 LGHDT, CDR2 YNNKEL (reference sequence). V was pared by 5 bases and J by 3 bases, with 13 bases of the junction left unmatched. This CDR3 has 16 residues. DNA of the CDR3: TGTGCCAGCAGCGAACGTTCCGGGACAGAAGTCTACGAGCAGTACTTC. Amino acid sequence: CASSERSGTEVYEQYF.

This clonotype occurred many times. The genes are TRBV9 and TRBJ2-2, with unresolved D. CDR1 and CDR2 (germline): SGDLS, YYNGEE. The CDR3 consists of 13 residues. Between the trimmed V and J ends, which lost 0 bases and 5 bases, there was a span of 5 bases. The CDR3 DNA is TGTGCCAGCAGCGTAGTGGGGACCGGGGAGCTGTTTTTT. It yields the protein CASSVVGTGELFF.

There are many counts of this clonotype. CDR3 nucleotides: TGTGCCAGCAGCTTGGACAGGGGAAGAACTGAAGCTTTCTTT. Translation gives CASSLDRGRTEAFF. This chain uses TRBV5-5 with TRBJ1-1; 7 bases line up with TRBD1. The CDR3 consists of 14 residues. J lost 5 bases, V lost 0 bases, and 4 bases had no gene match. The V gene's germline CDR1 is SGHKS and CDR2 YYEKEE (reference sequence).

The rearrangement joins TRBV6-5 to TRBJ2-1, with TRBD2 matching 9 bases. CDR3 size: 15 residues. From germline, CDR1 is MNHEY and CDR2 SVGAGI. Germline trimming cut 6 bases from V and 1 base from J; bases unmatched to any gene: 4. CDR3 bases: TGTGCCAGCAGACAACTAGCGGGTTCCTACAATGAGCAGTTCTTC. Protein: CASRQLAGSYNEQFF.

This clonotype appeared many times. V and J are TRBV5-1 and TRBJ2-1; 12 nucleotides agree with TRBD2. CDR1 is SGHRS, CDR2 YFSETQ, per germline. Germline trimming cut 1 base from V and 4 bases from J; bases unmatched to any gene: 0. CDR3 length: 15 amino acids. CDR3 sequence (DNA): TGCGCCAGCAGCTTGACTAGCGGGGGGTACAATGAGCAGTTCTTC. It codes for CASSLTSGGYNEQFF. Together with reference TRBV5-1 and TRBJ2-1, the CDR3 gives the full variable domain: KAGVTQTPRYLIKTRGQQVTLSCSPISGHRSVSWYQQTPGQGLQFLFEYFSETQRNKGNFPGRFSGRQFSNSRSEMNVSTLELGDSALYLCASSLTSGGYNEQFFGPGTRLTVL.

The chain recombines TRBV3-1 with TRBJ2-1, with D maybe TRBD1 (5 bases). CDR1 and CDR2 (germline): LGHDT, YNNKEL (reference sequence). This CDR3 has 15 residues. With 4 bases removed from V and 2 bases from J, the gap between germline ends came to 12 bases. The CDR3 is CASSRSTVTYNEQFF. CDR3 in DNA: TGTGCCAGCAGCCGTTCGACAGTGACCTACAATGAGCAGTTCTTC.

The J gene is TRBJ2-5, the V gene TRBV20-1; D call uncertain. The CDR3 sequence is 11 residues long. Germline V CDR1 and CDR2: DFQATT, SNEGSKA (reference sequence). With 5 bases removed from V and 0 bases from J, the gap between germline ends came to 4 bases. The CDR3 spells CSALNQETQYF. The CDR3 coding sequence is TGCAGTGCTCTAAACCAAGAGACCCAGTACTTC.

In its sample, this clonotype was seen many times. This rearrangement joins TRBV6-2 or TRBV6-3 to TRBJ2-3; TRBD1 matches at 8 bases. Germline V gene lookup returns CDR1 MNHEY and CDR2 SVGEGT. Trimming removed 7 bases from V and 6 bases from J; junction bases left unmatched: 12. The CDR3 covers 15 residues. CDR3 in amino acids: CASTGQGIVVDTQYF. Written as DNA, the CDR3 is TGTGCCAGCACCGGACAGGGTATCGTTGTGGATACGCAGTATTTT.

The gene calls are TRBV27 and TRBJ2-3, with D hard to call. Per the germline V gene, CDR1 is MNHEY and CDR2 is SMNVEV (reference sequence). Trimming removed 2 bases from V and 2 bases from J, with 14 bases in between. The CDR3 totals 16 residues. CDR3 bases: TGTGCCAGCAGTTTAATTGGCCTCAACCCCACAGATACGCAGTATTTT. This codes for CASSLIGLNPTDTQYF.

This clonotype was found many times. This rearrangement joins TRBV7-2 to TRBJ2-3; TRBD2 matches at 7 bases. The CDR3 contains 16 residues. Germline-derived CDR1 and CDR2 are SGHTA and FQGNSA. Losses at the gene ends were 2 bases for V and 0 bases for J; bases not matched to a gene: 5. The CDR3 is CASSLRLAASTDTQYF. The CDR3 DNA follows: TGTGCCAGCAGCTTACGTCTAGCGGCCAGCACAGATACGCAGTATTTT.

In this sample, this clonotype turned up a few times. The chain employs TRBV7-8 and TRBJ1-1; D gene unclear. The germline V gene has CDR1 SGHVS and CDR2 FQNEAQ. V was trimmed by 5 bases and J by 5 bases, leaving 18 bases between them. This CDR3 is built from 15 residues. The CDR3: CASSPVRSGETEAFF. DNA of the CDR3: TGTGCCAGCAGCCCTGTACGTTCTGGGGAGACTGAAGCTTTCTTT.

This clonotype has only a few counts. This chain connects TRBV7-2 to TRBJ2-2; 7 bases agree with TRBD2. Germline V CDR1 and CDR2: SGHTA, FQGNSA. Trimming cost V 2 bases and J 6 bases; bases outside gene matches: 3. The length of the CDR3 is 14 residues. The CDR3 protein is CASSLRAGAGELFF. The CDR3, as DNA: TGTGCCAGCAGCTTAAGGGCGGGGGCCGGGGAGCTGTTTTTT.

This chain connects TRBV5-6 to TRBJ2-1; 8 nucleotides match TRBD2. This CDR3 region has 14 residues. Trimming cost V 2 bases and J 4 bases; bases outside gene matches: 2. CDR1 is SGHDT and CDR2 is YYEEEE in the germline V gene. CDR3 sequence reads: CASSLGTRYNEQFF. As DNA, the CDR3 is TGTGCCAGCAGCTTAGGGACTAGGTACAATGAGCAGTTCTTC.

The chain combines TRBV20-1 with TRBJ1-1, with no clear D. The CDR3 runs 16 residues. Trimming cost V 1 base and J 0 bases, with 15 bases left between them. Germline values: CDR1 DFQATT, CDR2 SNEGSKA (reference sequence). CDR3 DNA sequence: TGCAGTGCTAGAGGGGCCGCAACCGAAATGAACACTGAAGCTTTCTTT. It yields the protein CSARGAATEMNTEAFF.

This clonotype has a handful of counts. The chain couples TRBV12-3 or TRBV12-4 to TRBJ2-6; 7 positions agree with TRBD1. The CDR3 is 14 amino acids. The trim removed 7 bases at V and 2 bases at J, leaving 2 bases unmatched. The CDR3 here is CASTTGAGANVLTF. CDR3 coding DNA: TGTGCCAGCACCACAGGGGCTGGGGCCAACGTCCTGACTTTC.

This clonotype was detected ten times or more. The chain couples TRBV5-6 to TRBJ2-2, with 9 nucleotides matching TRBD1. The J segment lost 5 bases and the V segment lost 4 bases, leaving 6 bases of the junction unmatched. Germline CDR1 reads SGHDT; CDR2 reads YYEEEE. This CDR3 is 15 amino acids long. The chain's CDR3 is CASSPGQGWTGELFF. As DNA, the CDR3 is TGTGCCAGCAGCCCAGGACAGGGGTGGACCGGGGAGCTGTTTTTT. The full variable domain, with the rest looked up from reference TRBV5-6 and TRBJ2-2, is DAGVTQSPTHLIKTRGQQVTLRCSPKSGHDTVSWYQQALGQGPQFIFQYYEEEERQRGNFPDRFSGHQFPNYSSELNVNALLLGDSALYLCASSPGQGWTGELFFGEGSRLTVL.

The table lists this clonotype with a count of one. J is TRBJ2-6 and V is TRBV14; perhaps D is TRBD1 or TRBD2 (5 bases each). The CDR3 extends over 18 amino acids. Germline lookup yields CDR1 SGHDN and CDR2 FVKESK. Trimming cost V 1 base and J 0 bases, with 13 bases left between them. The CDR3 DNA sequence: TGTGCCAGCAGCCAAGGGGGGTATGGGCCCTCTGGGGCCAACGTCCTGACTTTC. This encodes CASSQGGYGPSGANVLTF. Complete variable domain (other parts from reference TRBV14 and TRBJ2-6): EAGVTQFPSHSVIEKGQTVTLRCDPISGHDNLYWYRRVMGKEIKFLLHFVKESKQDESGMPNNRFLAERTGGTYSTLKVQPAELEDSGVYFCASSQGGYGPSGANVLTFGAGSRLTVL.

V is TRBV28 and J is TRBJ1-5; D not certain. Germline loops: CDR1 MDHEN, CDR2 SYDVKM. Between the trimmed V and J ends, which lost 3 bases and 0 bases, there was a span of 12 bases. The CDR3 contains 16 residues. The CDR3 loop reads CASSFLISYSNQPQHF. The CDR3, as DNA: TGTGCCAGCAGTTTTCTGATCAGCTATAGCAATCAGCCCCAGCATTTT. Based on the CDR3 plus reference TRBV28 and TRBJ1-5, the full variable domain is DVKVTQSSRYLVKRTGEKVFLECVQDMDHENMFWYRQDPGLGLRLIYFSYDVKMKEKGDIPEGYSVSREKKERFSLILESASTNQTSMYLCASSFLISYSNQPQHFGDGTRLSIL.

This clonotype has a count of ten or more. The chain is built from TRBV11-2 and TRBJ2-3, with D perhaps TRBD2 (5 bases). CDR1 is SGHAT and CDR2 is FQNNGV in the germline V gene. V shed 7 bases and J shed 0 bases, with 14 bases lying between them. The CDR3 spans 15 residues. CDR3 in amino acids: CASILGSGSTDTQYF. As DNA, the CDR3 is TGTGCCAGCATCTTGGGTTCGGGGAGCACAGATACGCAGTATTTT. Looking up the rest from reference TRBV11-2 and TRBJ2-3 gives the full variable domain: EAGVAQSPRYKIIEKRQSVAFWCNPISGHATLYWYQQILGQGPKLLIQFQNNGVVDDSQLPKDRFSAERLKGVDSTLKIQPAKLEDSAVYLCASILGSGSTDTQYFGPGTRLTVL.

The V gene is TRBV25-1, the J gene TRBJ1-4, with a possible D match to TRBD1 (5 bases). Trimming removed 1 base from V and 7 bases from J, with 19 bases in between. Germline CDR1 reads MGHDK; CDR2 reads SYGVNS. The CDR3 covers 17 residues. The CDR3 loop reads CASSEFMGRGKSEKLFF. CDR3 bases: TGTGCCAGCAGTGAATTCATGGGGCGCGGGAAGAGTGAAAAACTGTTTTTT.

This clonotype was seen repeatedly, ten times or more. The chain joins TRBV7-2 to TRBJ1-1; D is undetermined. The length of the CDR3 is 12 residues. Germline-derived CDR1 and CDR2 are SGHTA and FQGNSA. The germline V and J ends were trimmed by 5 bases and 1 base, with 5 bases remaining between them. Here the CDR3 DNA reads TGTGCCAGCAGCCCCTGGAACACTGAAGCTTTCTTT. This encodes CASSPWNTEAFF.

The V and J genes are TRBV6-5 and TRBJ2-1; TRBD1 matches 10 bases. The ends lost 2 bases at V and 9 bases at J; junction bases unmatched: 10. CDR3 size: 16 residues. Germline CDR1 reads MNHEY; CDR2 reads SVGAGI. This CDR3 reads CASSYLPGQGKTEQFF. DNA of the CDR3: TGTGCCAGCAGTTACCTACCGGGACAGGGGAAGACTGAGCAGTTCTTC.

The rearrangement uses TRBV11-2 and TRBJ1-1; 8 nucleotides line up with TRBD1. The V gene end was trimmed by 5 bases and the J gene end by 0 bases; junction bases not matched to a gene: 8. Germline V gene sequence: CDR1 SGHAT, CDR2 FQNNGV. The CDR3 sequence is 16 residues long. CDR3 DNA: TGTGCCAGCAGCGGGCATGGACAGGGATTGAACACTGAAGCTTTCTTT. Translation: CASSGHGQGLNTEAFF.

This clonotype occurred a few times. The chain is built from TRBV4-1 and TRBJ2-7; D is unresolved. Looked up from germline, CDR1 is MGHRA and CDR2 is YSYEKL. This CDR3 region has 15 residues. The germline V and J ends were trimmed by 1 base and 2 bases, with 12 bases remaining between them. Here the CDR3 DNA reads TGCGCCAGCAGCCAAGTTCACAGTGAGGCCTACGAGCAGTACTTC. Translated: CASSQVHSEAYEQYF.

This chain links TRBV27 with TRBJ2-5, with D possibly TRBD1 on 5 matching bases. V was clipped by 1 base and J by 5 bases, with 11 bases between them. CDR3 length: 14 residues. Looked up from germline, CDR1 is MNHEY and CDR2 is SMNVEV (reference sequence). CDR3 loop: CASSLYRGAETQYF. Written as DNA, the CDR3 is TGTGCCAGCAGTTTATATAGGGGCGCGGAGACCCAGTACTTC.

This clonotype was counted a few times. This chain uses TRBV7-9 with TRBJ2-2; D not certain. The CDR3 loop spans 12 amino acids. Trimming removed 3 bases from V and 2 bases from J, with 1 base in between. The germline CDR1 and CDR2 sequences are SEHNR and FQNEAQ (reference sequence). Written as DNA, the CDR3 is TGTGCCAGCAGCTTTAACACCGGGGAGCTGTTTTTT. Translation: CASSFNTGELFF.